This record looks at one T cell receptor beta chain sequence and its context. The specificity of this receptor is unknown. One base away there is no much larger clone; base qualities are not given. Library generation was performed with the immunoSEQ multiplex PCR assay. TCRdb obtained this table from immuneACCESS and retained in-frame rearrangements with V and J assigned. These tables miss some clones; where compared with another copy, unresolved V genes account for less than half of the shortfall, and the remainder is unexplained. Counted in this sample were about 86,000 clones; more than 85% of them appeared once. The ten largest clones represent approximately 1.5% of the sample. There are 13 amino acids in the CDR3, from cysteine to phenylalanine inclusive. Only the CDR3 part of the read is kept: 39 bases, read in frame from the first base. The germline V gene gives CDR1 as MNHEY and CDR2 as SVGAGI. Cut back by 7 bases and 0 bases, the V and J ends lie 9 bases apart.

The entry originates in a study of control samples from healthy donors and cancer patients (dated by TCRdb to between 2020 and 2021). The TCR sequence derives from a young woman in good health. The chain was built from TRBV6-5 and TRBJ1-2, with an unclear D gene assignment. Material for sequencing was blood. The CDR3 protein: CASTPFSNYGYTF. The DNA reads TGTGCCAGCACCCCCTTTTCTAACTATGGCTACACCTTC.